The 22 T cell receptor beta chains listed next were all sequenced from one sample in a study of T cell repertoires in cytomegalovirus infection. TCRdb re-analysed the reads in MiXCR, keeping a single row per CDR3 protein. Of hundreds of thousands of distinct CDR3 sequences in the sample, 11% were seen once. Sequenced material: PBMCs. The receptors were gathered from a human donor in good health (CMV status not recorded). Some clones in this sample may be carry-over from other donors' samples.

This clonotype was counted many times. The chain employs TRBV7-8 and TRBJ2-1; 8 bases are a match to TRBD2. Germline values: CDR1 SGHVS, CDR2 FQNEAQ. CDR3 length: 15 residues. Unmatched junction bases numbered 14, after V lost 7 bases and J lost 9 bases. Written as DNA, the CDR3 is TGTGCCAGCACTCCTGCGGGGGGAGCCCCAAGTGAGCAGTTCTTC. It codes for CASTPAGGAPSEQFF.

This clonotype was observed many times. V gene TRBV5-5 combines with J gene TRBJ2-1; TRBD2 matches at 14 bases. V gave up 5 bases and J gave up 6 bases; unmatched junction bases: 10. The germline V gene encodes CDR1 SGHKS and CDR2 YYEKEE (reference sequence). The CDR3 extends over 17 amino acids. CDR3: CASSPPLGTSGSNEQFF. The DNA for the CDR3 is TGTGCCAGCAGTCCCCCCCTAGGGACTAGCGGGAGCAATGAGCAGTTCTTC.

This clonotype has more than one count but fewer than ten. The V call is TRBV2, the J call TRBJ2-1; D gene ambiguous. This CDR3 region has 11 residues. The V and J ends lost 6 bases and 10 bases respectively, with 10 bases between them. Germline CDR1 SNHLY, CDR2 FYNNEI. For the CDR3, the DNA is TGTGCCAGCAGCGCCACCGCGGAGCAGTTCTTC. Protein product: CASSATAEQFF.

This clonotype was detected many times. The chain employs TRBV5-4 and TRBJ2-1; TRBD2 matches at 8 bases. The trim removed 4 bases at V and 4 bases at J, leaving 13 bases unmatched. The CDR3 covers 17 residues. In germline, CDR1 is SGHNT, CDR2 YYREEE (reference sequence). In nucleotides, the CDR3 is TGTGCCAGCAGCACCCCGGTAGGCGCGGGGGGTTACAATGAGCAGTTCTTC. This gives the protein CASSTPVGAGGYNEQFF.

The chain uses TRBV7-9 and TRBJ2-2, with D possibly being TRBD1 (5 bases). The V gene's germline CDR1 is SEHNR and CDR2 FQNEAQ (reference sequence). Trimming pared 1 base from V and 2 bases from J, leaving 11 bases between. CDR3 length: 16 amino acids. CDR3 nucleotides: TGTGCCAGCAGCTTAGTACAGGCAAGAAACACCGGGGAGCTGTTTTTT. Encoded protein: CASSLVQARNTGELFF. Full variable domain (remainder filled in from reference TRBV7-9 and TRBJ2-2): DTGVSQNPRHKITKRGQNVTFRCDPISEHNRLYWYRQTLGQGPEFLTYFQNEAQLEKSRLLSDRFSAERPKGSFSTLEIQRTEQGDSAMYLCASSLVQARNTGELFFGEGSRLTVL.

This clonotype was seen repeatedly, ten times or more. This chain joins TRBV20-1 and TRBJ2-1; TRBD2 might be the D (6 bases). The CDR3 loop spans 16 amino acids. Germline CDR1 DFQATT, CDR2 SNEGSKA (reference sequence). Trimming took 0 bases from V and 7 from J, leaving 19 bases between them. In DNA form, the CDR3 reads TGCAGTGCTAGAGATCCATACCTCCCCGCGGGGAATGAGCAGTTCTTC. Protein: CSARDPYLPAGNEQFF.

This clonotype has a handful of counts. The rearrangement uses TRBV23-1 and TRBJ1-5, with TRBD1 as a possible D gene (5 bases). TRBV23-1 is placed among ORFs of uncertain function. The CDR3 has 17 residues. V dropped 4 bases and J dropped 5 bases, with 21 bases sitting between them. The CDR3 loop reads CASSPWTGPGGDQPQHF. CDR3 DNA sequence: TGCGCCAGCAGTCCCTGGACGGGCCCCGGGGGAGATCAGCCCCAGCATTTT.

This chain joins TRBV9 and TRBJ1-1; D ambiguous. CDR1 and CDR2 (germline): SGDLS, YYNGEE. The CDR3 is 16 amino acids. Trimming stripped 4 bases from V and 4 bases from J, with 20 bases between. The CDR3 is CASSPVLSRSSTEAFF. In DNA form, the CDR3 reads TGTGCCAGCAGCCCTGTCCTCAGCCGATCGAGCACTGAAGCTTTCTTT.

This chain uses TRBV14 with TRBJ1-2, with D maybe TRBD1 (6 bases). V was trimmed by 3 bases and J by 4 bases, leaving 18 bases between them. This CDR3 is built from 16 residues. Germline CDR1 SGHDN, CDR2 FVKESK. CDR3: CASSQPRPGEAYGYTF. The CDR3 DNA is TGTGCCAGCAGCCAGCCAAGGCCAGGGGAGGCCTATGGCTACACCTTC.

This clonotype was recorded many times. J is TRBJ1-3 and V is TRBV11-2; a possible D gene is TRBD1 (5 bases). The CDR3 is made up of 16 amino acids. Germline-derived CDR1 and CDR2 are SGHAT and FQNNGV. V lost 3 bases to trimming and J lost 2 bases, with 14 bases between them. CDR3 sequence reads: CASSLTTGGTGNTIYF. In nucleotides, the CDR3 is TGTGCCAGCAGCTTGACGACGGGGGGAACTGGAAACACCATATATTTT.

This clonotype was picked up many times. The rearrangement joins TRBV11-3 to TRBJ2-1; TRBD1 or TRBD2 may be the D gene (6 bases each). Germline CDR1 and CDR2: SGHNT and YENEEA. The CDR3 totals 14 residues. Trimming stripped 0 bases from V and 8 bases from J, with 11 bases between. Written as DNA, the CDR3 is TGTGCCAGCAGCTTAGAAAGGGGGGACCATGAGCAGTTCTTC. Protein sequence: CASSLERGDHEQFF.

Note on this clonotype: Just one base apart from a much larger clone, this may be a read error. The chain couples TRBV11-3 to TRBJ2-1; D is uncertain. CDR3 length equals 14 residues. Germline values: CDR1 SGHNT, CDR2 YENEEA. Here the CDR3 DNA reads TGTACCAGCAGCCCCATGGCCGGTTACAATGAGCAGTTCTTC. It translates to CTSSPMAGYNEQFF.

At least ten counts were recorded for this clonotype. The V gene is TRBV11-2, the J gene TRBJ2-3, with a possible D match to TRBD1 (6 bases). V was clipped by 4 bases and J by 3 bases, with 20 bases between them. Germline loops: CDR1 SGHAT, CDR2 FQNNGV. This CDR3 spans 17 amino acids. The CDR3 region is CASSSAPRGKLTDTQYF. CDR3 coding DNA: TGTGCCAGCAGCTCCGCCCCCAGGGGTAAATTGACAGATACGCAGTATTTT.

This clonotype was counted at least ten times. The V and J genes are TRBV7-2 and TRBJ2-1; TRBD2 agrees at 14 bases. Germline trimming cut 1 base from V and 0 bases from J; bases unmatched to any gene: 8. The CDR3 length is 20 residues. Per the germline V gene, CDR1 is SGHTA and CDR2 is FQGNSA. CDR3 nucleotides: TGTGCCAGCAGCTTAGGACCGGGACTAGCGGGAGTGGGCTCCTACAATGAGCAGTTCTTC. It yields the protein CASSLGPGLAGVGSYNEQFF.

The rearrangement uses TRBV28 and TRBJ2-3, with D perhaps TRBD1 (6 bases). Trimming removed 3 bases at V and 0 bases at J, with 13 bases between. CDR1 MDHEN and CDR2 SYDVKM come from the germline V gene. The CDR3 sequence is 16 residues long. The CDR3 here is CASSLGASRSTDTQYF. CDR3 nucleotides: TGTGCCAGCAGTTTGGGGGCTAGCAGAAGCACAGATACGCAGTATTTT. The variable domain in full, with the rest retrieved from reference TRBV28 and TRBJ2-3, is DVKVTQSSRYLVKRTGEKVFLECVQDMDHENMFWYRQDPGLGLRLIYFSYDVKMKEKGDIPEGYSVSREKKERFSLILESASTNQTSMYLCASSLGASRSTDTQYFGPGTRLTVL.

This clonotype was picked up many times. This chain connects TRBV20-1 to TRBJ2-2, with unresolved D. Trimming took off 2 bases at V and 4 bases at J, with 8 bases between the two ends. The CDR3 runs 13 residues. Germline CDR1 DFQATT, CDR2 SNEGSKA (reference sequence). CDR3 loop: CSARRRVTGELFF. The CDR3 coding sequence is TGCAGTGCTAGACGACGGGTCACCGGGGAGCTGTTTTTT.

Details on this clonotype: Because the CDR3 is missing its conserved closing phenylalanine or tryptophan, this is likely a read error. The DNA is left out, because the CDR3 cannot be placed on it with certainty; the CDR3 is given as TCRdb lists it. The V call is TRBV5-4, the J call TRBJ1-6; whether TRBD1, the table's D call, matches the DNA was not checked. The V gene's germline CDR1 is SGHNT and CDR2 YYREEE (reference sequence). Termini included, the CDR3 measures 10 amino acids. The CDR3 here is CASSYSGRAP.

This clonotype came up many times. The rearrangement links TRBV20-1 to TRBJ2-1; the match to TRBD2 covers 10 bases. This CDR3 is 17 amino acids long. Germline V gene data show CDR1 as DFQATT and CDR2 as SNEGSKA (reference sequence). J was trimmed by 6 bases and V by 0 bases; bases with no gene match: 11. The CDR3, as DNA: TGCAGTGCTAGAGATCAGGTGGAGCGGGAGGGCCTCAATGAGCAGTTCTTC. Amino acids: CSARDQVEREGLNEQFF.

The table lists this clonotype with many counts. A junction boundary mismatches the germline segment, possibly from a read error. The V call is TRBV12-3 or TRBV12-4, the J call TRBJ1-2; D possibly corresponds to TRBD1 (5 bases). This CDR3 has 13 residues. CDR3 sequence (DNA): TGTGCCAGCAGCTTAGACAGAAACTATGGCTACACCTTC. Its translation is CASSLDRNYGYTF.

The CDR3 DNA reads TGTGCCAGCAGCCCCCCGGGCCGGGATTCCAAACAAGAGACCCAGTACTTC. This sequence encodes CASSPPGRDSKQETQYF. The chain couples TRBV5-5 to TRBJ2-5; TRBD2 might be the D (5 bases). CDR3 length: 17 amino acids. With 4 bases removed from V and 2 bases from J, the gap between germline ends came to 21 bases. Germline CDR1 SGHKS, CDR2 YYEKEE (reference sequence).

This clonotype was seen ten or more times. DNA of the CDR3: TGTGCCAGTAGTCGAATCTGGCAGCCCCAGCATTTT. Amino acids: CASSRIWQPQHF. The chain has TRBV19 and TRBJ1-5; D is uncertain. CDR1 is LNHDA, CDR2 SQIVND, per germline (reference sequence). There are 12 residues in the CDR3. V was clipped by 5 bases and J by 7 bases, with 9 bases between them.

Turning to this clonotype: With a much larger clone just one base away, this may be a read error. The chain combines TRBV28 with TRBJ2-1, with 9 nucleotides matching TRBD2. Germline V gene data show CDR1 as MDHEN and CDR2 as SYDVKM. The CDR3 is made up of 15 amino acids. V lost 3 bases to trimming and J lost 7 bases; unmatched junction nucleotides: 7. CDR3 nucleotides: TGTGCCAGCAGTTTTGGAGCGGGAGGTAAAAATGAGCAGTTCTTC. Its protein is CASSFGAGGKNEQFF. The whole variable domain, filled in from reference TRBV28 and TRBJ2-1, reads DVKVTQSSRYLVKRTGEKVFLECVQDMDHENMFWYRQDPGLGLRLIYFSYDVKMKEKGDIPEGYSVSREKKERFSLILESASTNQTSMYLCASSFGAGGKNEQFFGPGTRLTVL.